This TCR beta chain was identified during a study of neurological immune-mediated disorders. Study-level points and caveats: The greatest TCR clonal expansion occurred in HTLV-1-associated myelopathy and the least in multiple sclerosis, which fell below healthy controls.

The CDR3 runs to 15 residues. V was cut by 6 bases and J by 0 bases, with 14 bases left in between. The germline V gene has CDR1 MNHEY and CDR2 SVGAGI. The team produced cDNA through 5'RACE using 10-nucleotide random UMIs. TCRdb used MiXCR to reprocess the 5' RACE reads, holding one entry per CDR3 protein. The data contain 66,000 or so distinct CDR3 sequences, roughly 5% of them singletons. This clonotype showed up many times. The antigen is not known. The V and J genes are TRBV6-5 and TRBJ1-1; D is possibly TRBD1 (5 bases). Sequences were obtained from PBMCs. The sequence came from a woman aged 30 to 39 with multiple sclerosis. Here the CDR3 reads CASRRQGDMNTEAFF. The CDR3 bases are TGTGCCAGCAGACGGCAGGGAGATATGAACACTGAAGCTTTCTTT.